The 18 T cell receptor beta chains in this list originate from one sample, sequenced in a study of sequential checkpoint blockade in melanoma. The table came from immunoSEQ multiplex PCR; TCRdb's copy has only in-frame clones and leaves some out. The data hold under 6,000 clones, with more than 25% observed a single time. The treatment is: randomized to nivolumab then ipilimumab (arm A) or the reverse (arm B). The sample here was tumor tissue (inferred from file names), taken from a patient given nivolumab and ipilimumab in sequence. These receptors were taken from a human donor with melanoma.

The rearrangement links TRBV18 to TRBJ1-3; TRBD1 matches 8 bases. The CDR3 runs 16 residues. The V gene's germline CDR1 is KGHSH and CDR2 LQKENI. After removal of 5 bases from V and 2 bases from J, the junction contained 8 bases not matched to a gene. Here the CDR3 reads CASSTTGQATGNTIYF. The CDR3 coding sequence is TGTGCCAGCTCAACTACGGGACAGGCTACTGGAAACACCATATATTTT.

In its sample, this clone was seen many times. The chain carries TRBV7-5 and TRBJ2-1; TRBD2 is the table's D call, not checked against the DNA. TRBV7-5 is designated a pseudogene. CDR3 length equals 16 residues. CDR3 loop: CASSLIGSGVRNEQFF. The CDR3 nucleotides are TGTGCCAGCAGCTTAATCGGGAGCGGGGTTCGGAATGAGCAGTTCTTC.

In this sample, this clone turned up a few times. Written as DNA, the CDR3 is TGTGCCAGCAGCTGGGGGGTCAATCAGCCCCAGCATTTT. The encoded protein is CASSWGVNQPQHF. The chain uses TRBV7-1 and TRBJ1-5; weak D call: TRBD1 (5 bases). TRBV7-1 is reported as an ORF; its role is uncertain. Deletions cut 4 bases from V and 3 bases from J, with 7 bases between. The CDR3 length is 13 residues.

V and J are TRBV15 and TRBJ1-5, with a weak D call TRBD1 (6 bases). Per germline, CDR1 LNHNV and CDR2 YYDKDF (reference sequence). This CDR3 is 18 amino acids long. With 3 bases removed from V and 0 bases from J, the gap between germline ends came to 18 bases. The CDR3 DNA sequence: TGTGCCACCAGCAGGGGAGATCCAGGGGCCTATAGCAATCAGCCCCAGCATTTT. Residues: CATSRGDPGAYSNQPQHF. Together with reference TRBV15 and TRBJ1-5, the CDR3 gives the full variable domain: DAMVIQNPRYQVTQFGKPVTLSCSQTLNHNVMYWYQQKSSQAPKLLFHYYDKDFNNEADTPDNFQSRRPNTSFCFLDIRSPGLGDTAMYLCATSRGDPGAYSNQPQHFGDGTRLSIL.

V and J are TRBV6-8 and TRBJ2-3, with 7 nucleotides matching TRBD2. V shed 2 bases, J shed 4 bases, and the junction held 3 bases outside the gene matches. Germline V gene data show CDR1 as MNHGY and CDR2 as SAAAGT. The CDR3 loop spans 14 amino acids. The CDR3 reads CASSYGGSPDTQYF. The DNA of the CDR3 is TGTGCCAGCAGTTACGGCGGGAGCCCAGATACGCAGTATTTT.

V is TRBV6-8 and J is TRBJ2-2; weak D call: TRBD1 (5 bases). This CDR3 has 16 amino acids. Germline CDR1 reads MNHGY; CDR2 reads SAAAGT. V gave up 0 bases and J gave up 1 base, with 9 bases separating them. CDR3 DNA sequence: TGTGCCAGCAGTTACTCGATCGACAGGAACACCGGGGAGCTGTTTTTT. Its protein is CASSYSIDRNTGELFF.

The chain employs TRBV19 and TRBJ1-1; D may be TRBD1 (5 bases). Germline V gives CDR1 LNHDA, CDR2 SQIVND (reference sequence). CDR3 length: 15 amino acids. Trimming left V 1 base short and J 4 bases short, with 13 bases between. The CDR3 spells CASSIGQGVFTEAFF. The CDR3 nucleotides are TGTGCCAGTAGTATAGGGCAGGGCGTCTTCACTGAAGCTTTCTTT. Variable domain in full (rest from reference TRBV19 and TRBJ1-1): DGGITQSPKYLFRKEGQNVTLSCEQNLNHDAMYWYRQDPGQGLRLIYYSQIVNDFQKGDIAEGYSVSREKKESFPLTVTSAQKNPTAFYLCASSIGQGVFTEAFFGQGTRLTVV.

This clone was counted only a few times. The V and J genes are TRBV6-7 and TRBJ2-7, with 8 nucleotides matching TRBD1. TRBV6-7 is given ORF status, its function remaining uncertain. After removal of 6 bases from V and 6 bases from J, the junction contained 1 base not matched to a gene. This CDR3 has 11 amino acids. This CDR3 is CASSDRGEQYF. The CDR3 region has the DNA TGTGCCAGCAGCGACAGGGGCGAGCAGTACTTC.

The V call is TRBV6-8, the J call TRBJ1-1; the D gene is possibly TRBD1 (5 bases). This CDR3 has 16 residues. V lost 4 bases, J lost 1 base, and 16 bases lay in between. The germline V gene encodes CDR1 MNHGY and CDR2 SAAAGT. The CDR3 DNA reads TGTGCCAGCAGTTGGACCGCCCGGGGGAAGAACACTGAAGCTTTCTTT. This gives the protein CASSWTARGKNTEAFF.

This clone was seen a few times. This chain links TRBV7-6 with TRBJ2-2, with TRBD2 identical over 14 bases. CDR3 length: 19 residues. Germline CDR1 is SGHVS and CDR2 is FNYEAQ. Unmatched junction bases numbered 13, after V lost 5 bases and J lost 5 bases. CDR3 region: CASSPTTTSGGAWTGELFF. For the CDR3, the DNA is TGTGCCAGCAGCCCGACGACGACTAGCGGGGGGGCCTGGACCGGGGAGCTGTTTTTT. The variable domain in full, with the rest retrieved from reference TRBV7-6 and TRBJ2-2, is GAGVSQSPRYKVTKRGQDVALRCDPISGHVSLYWYRQALGQGPEFLTYFNYEAQQDKSGLPNDRFSAERPEGSISTLTIQRTEQRDSAMYRCASSPTTTSGGAWTGELFFGEGSRLTVL.

This clone is categorized as hyperexpanded. This chain connects TRBV28 to TRBJ2-7; TRBD1 or TRBD2 may be the D gene (6 bases each). V lost 6 bases and J 4 bases, leaving 16 bases between the germline ends. This CDR3 is 14 amino acids long. The germline CDR1 and CDR2 sequences are MDHEN and SYDVKM. DNA for the CDR3: TGTGCCAGCAGCATCACCGGGGGCAATTACGAGCAGTACTTC. As protein: CASSITGGNYEQYF.

This clone showed up just a few times. The chain's CDR3 is CSVVVVDTEAFF. The CDR3 bases are TGCAGCGTTGTTGTGGTAGACACTGAAGCTTTCTTT. The rearrangement links TRBV29-1 to TRBJ1-1, with D hard to call. Per germline, CDR1 SQVTM and CDR2 ANQGSEA. CDR3 length: 12 residues. V lost 4 bases, J lost 3 bases, and 9 bases lay in between.

By proportion, this clone is medium-sized. The chain links TRBV15 to TRBJ1-5; no clear D gene. The CDR3 spans 15 residues. V was cut by 6 bases and J by 0 bases, with 12 bases left in between. Germline CDR1 and CDR2: LNHNV and YYDKDF (reference sequence). The CDR3 sequence: CATRDGRYSNQPQHF. DNA for the CDR3: TGTGCCACCAGGGACGGACGGTATAGCAATCAGCCCCAGCATTTT.

The table lists this clone with many counts. The chain recombines TRBV11-3 with TRBJ2-7; D is perhaps TRBD2 (6 bases). CDR3 length equals 18 residues. Germline V gene data show CDR1 as SGHNT and CDR2 as YENEEA. Trimming shortened V by 3 bases and J by 2 bases, and 23 bases separated the two germline ends. In DNA, the CDR3 is TGTGCCAGCAGCTTGGTTCGGGGGTTTACGTCCCCCGCCTACGAGCAGTACTTC. Translating it yields CASSLVRGFTSPAYEQYF.

This chain connects TRBV5-1 to TRBJ1-1, with TRBD1 identical over 8 bases. The CDR3 is 16 amino acids. The germline V gene encodes CDR1 SGHRS and CDR2 YFSETQ. Losses at the gene ends were 4 bases for V and 0 bases for J; bases not matched to a gene: 8. For the CDR3, the DNA is TGCGCCAGCAGCATTCGACGGACAGGGATGAACACTGAAGCTTTCTTT. Protein: CASSIRRTGMNTEAFF.

J is TRBJ1-5 and V is TRBV19, with 8 bases lining up with TRBD1. The CDR3 contains 13 residues. The junction had 4 bases not matched to a gene; V was cut back by 6 bases and J by 6 bases. Germline V CDR1 and CDR2: LNHDA, SQIVND (reference sequence). CDR3 sequence reads: CASRVQGGQPQHF. The DNA for the CDR3 is TGTGCCAGTAGGGTACAGGGGGGTCAGCCCCAGCATTTT. Using reference TRBV19 and TRBJ1-5 for the parts outside the CDR3, the full variable domain is DGGITQSPKYLFRKEGQNVTLSCEQNLNHDAMYWYRQDPGQGLRLIYYSQIVNDFQKGDIAEGYSVSREKKESFPLTVTSAQKNPTAFYLCASRVQGGQPQHFGDGTRLSIL.

J is TRBJ1-6 and V is TRBV5-1, with 10 bases matching TRBD1. Germline CDR1 reads SGHRS; CDR2 reads YFSETQ. The CDR3 extends over 15 amino acids. V trimming: 0 bases; J trimming: 7 bases; junction bases outside the gene matches: 1. For the CDR3, the DNA is TGCGCCAGCAGCTTGGGACAGGGGGCAAATTCACCCCTCCACTTT. Amino acids: CASSLGQGANSPLHF.

This clone has only a few counts. The V gene is TRBV28, the J gene TRBJ2-3; a weak D match, TRBD2 (6 bases). Germline CDR1 is MDHEN and CDR2 is SYDVKM. With 7 bases removed from V and 2 bases from J, the gap between germline ends came to 10 bases. This CDR3 is built from 13 residues. The CDR3 reads CASNRRDTDTQYF. The CDR3 region has the DNA TGTGCCAGCAATAGGCGGGACACAGATACGCAGTATTTT.